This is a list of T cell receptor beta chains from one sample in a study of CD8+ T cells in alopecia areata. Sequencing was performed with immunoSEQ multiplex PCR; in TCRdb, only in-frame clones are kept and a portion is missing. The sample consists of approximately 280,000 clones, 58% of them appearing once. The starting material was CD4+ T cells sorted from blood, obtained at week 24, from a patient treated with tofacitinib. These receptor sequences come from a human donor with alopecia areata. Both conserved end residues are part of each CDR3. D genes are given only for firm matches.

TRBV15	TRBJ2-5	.	CATSRGQETQYF
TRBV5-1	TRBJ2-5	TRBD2	CASSLPGGQETQYF
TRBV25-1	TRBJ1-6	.	CASSEWPGLSYNSPLHF
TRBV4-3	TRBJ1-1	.	CASSQDLKVNTEAFF
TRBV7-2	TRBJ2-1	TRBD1	CASSVRDRGGNEQFF
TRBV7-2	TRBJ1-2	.	CASSDPGLLYGYTF
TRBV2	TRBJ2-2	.	CASSESATGELFF
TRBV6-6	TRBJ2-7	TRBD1	CASIQDRGRYEQYF
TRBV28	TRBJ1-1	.	CASPSRGGRFTEAFF
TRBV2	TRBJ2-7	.	CASSPGRDSYEQYF
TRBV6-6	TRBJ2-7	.	CASSYSIAGYPYEQYF
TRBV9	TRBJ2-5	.	CASSVEGGLMETQYF
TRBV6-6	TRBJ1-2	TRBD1	CASSPTSGDSYGYTF
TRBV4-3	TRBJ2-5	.	CASSQYGAGPEGETQYF
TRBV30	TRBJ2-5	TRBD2	CAWGGGRETQYF
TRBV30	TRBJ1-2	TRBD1	CAWSGQETSGGYTF
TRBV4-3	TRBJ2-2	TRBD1	CASSQSGTVPPGELFF
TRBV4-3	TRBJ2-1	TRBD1	CASSQEAETGAVHEQFF
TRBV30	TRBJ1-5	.	CAWSGQANQPQHF
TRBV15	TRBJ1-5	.	CATSRDLNQPQHF
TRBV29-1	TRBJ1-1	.	CSVRQFMNTEAFF
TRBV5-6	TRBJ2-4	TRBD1	CASSSRGGSAKNIQYF
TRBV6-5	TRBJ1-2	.	CASRRQNYGYTF
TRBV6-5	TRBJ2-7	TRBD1	CASLGTGTVYEQYF
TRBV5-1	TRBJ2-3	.	CASSLVSTATDTQYF
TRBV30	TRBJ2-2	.	CAWSGVLPGELFF
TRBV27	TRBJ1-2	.	CASGRSGAGYTF
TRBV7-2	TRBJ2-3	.	CASSLAPASTDTQYF
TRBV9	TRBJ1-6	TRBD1	CASSARQGESPLHF
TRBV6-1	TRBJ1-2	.	CASSEATYGYTF
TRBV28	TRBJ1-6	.	CASSLRAADNSPLHF
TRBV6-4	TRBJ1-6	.	CASSVSVVDNSPLHF
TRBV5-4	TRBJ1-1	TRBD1	CASSLPGGRRNTEAFF
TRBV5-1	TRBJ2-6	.	CASTKDSRASGANVLTF
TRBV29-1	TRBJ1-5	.	CSVGENRNQPQHF
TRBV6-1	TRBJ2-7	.	CASSGTDRRYSYEQYF
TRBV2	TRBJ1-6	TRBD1	CASGLQGESPLHF
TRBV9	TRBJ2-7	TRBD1	CASSPGQSIPYEQYF
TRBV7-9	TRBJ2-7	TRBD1	CASSLTPAGTGQYEQYF
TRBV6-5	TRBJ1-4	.	CASMRSTNEKLFF
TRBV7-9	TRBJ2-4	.	CASSSRDFYTLAKNIQYF
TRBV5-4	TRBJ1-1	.	CASSPRTRNTEAFF
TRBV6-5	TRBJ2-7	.	CASSYQPGVSYEQYF
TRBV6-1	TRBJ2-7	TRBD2	CASSGTSGGTHLAYEQYF
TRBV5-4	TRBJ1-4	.	CASSLGASGGEKLFF
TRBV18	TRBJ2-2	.	CASSPRGILNTGELFF
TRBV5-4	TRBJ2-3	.	CASSLPGGRADTQYF
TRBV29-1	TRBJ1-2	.	CSVEENGYTF
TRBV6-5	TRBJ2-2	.	CASGKGRDTTGELFF